These 7 T cell receptor beta chains were all obtained from the same sample, sequenced in a study of shared clonotypes between healthy human individuals. Profiling relied on immunoSEQ multiplex PCR, and the TCRdb table lists in-frame clones only, not all of them. This table holds 2,500,000 or so clones, approximately 93% found once. The sample was naive CD4+ T cells from PBMCs. Described subset: CD45RA+ positively selected. These receptors originate from a man between 18 and 29 years old in good health. Some clones in this sample may be carry-over from other donors' samples.

The DNA of the CDR3 is TGCGCCAGCAGCTTGGATGTCCTAGCGGGGGGCAATGAGCAGTTCTTC. It encodes CASSLDVLAGGNEQFF. V is TRBV5-1 and J is TRBJ2-1; TRBD2 agrees at 11 bases. Trimming took 0 bases from V and 6 from J; bases not matched to a gene: 5. Germline lookup yields CDR1 SGHRS and CDR2 YFSETQ. CDR3 size: 16 residues.

The V gene is TRBV7-3, the J gene TRBJ2-2; 8 bases align to TRBD1. The germline V gene encodes CDR1 SGHTA and CDR2 FQGTGA. J was trimmed by 1 base and V by 6 bases; bases with no gene match: 4. CDR3 length: 15 residues. CDR3 in amino acids: CASRRGQVNTGELFF. In DNA form, the CDR3 reads TGTGCCAGCAGGCGGGGACAGGTGAACACCGGGGAGCTGTTTTTT.

To note about this clone: Other nucleotide sequences from this sample produce the same CDR3. The CDR3 DNA is TGTGCCAGCAGCTTGAGCGGGAGCTCCTACGAGCAGTACTTC. Protein product: CASSLSGSSYEQYF. The chain links TRBV7-3 to TRBJ2-7; TRBD2 aligns across 8 bases. Germline assignment: CDR1 SGHTA and CDR2 FQGTGA. The V and J ends lost 3 bases and 0 bases, in that order; junction bases with no gene match: 1. The CDR3 has 14 residues.

The chain couples TRBV11-1 to TRBJ2-5; tentatively, D is TRBD2 (5 bases). From germline, CDR1 is SGHAT and CDR2 FQDESV (reference sequence). CDR3 length equals 14 residues. The V gene lost 0 bases and the J gene lost 4 bases, with 9 bases spanning the gap. The CDR3 DNA reads TGTGCCAGCAGCTTAGCAGGAGGTCCAGAGACCCAGTACTTC. Protein product: CASSLAGGPETQYF.

The chain has TRBV18 and TRBJ1-1, with D tentatively TRBD1 (5 bases). V was clipped by 5 bases and J by 1 base, with 8 bases between them. The CDR3 has 13 amino acids. Germline V gene sequence: CDR1 KGHSH, CDR2 LQKENI. CDR3 residues: CASSWGTNTEAFF. CDR3 DNA: TGTGCCAGCTCATGGGGGACGAACACTGAAGCTTTCTTT.

This clone was recorded only once. V gene TRBV7-3 combines with J gene TRBJ2-7; 7 nucleotides match TRBD1. CDR1 is SGHTA and CDR2 is FQGTGA in the germline V gene. J lost 1 base, V lost 1 base, and 4 bases had no gene match. The CDR3 runs 15 residues. The CDR3 sequence: CASSLKGADSYEQYF. CDR3 DNA: TGTGCCAGCAGCTTAAAGGGGGCGGATTCCTACGAGCAGTACTTC.

V gene TRBV2 combines with J gene TRBJ2-7; 8 bases fit TRBD2. This CDR3 has 15 residues. Germline V lookup: CDR1 SNHLY, CDR2 FYNNEI. With 7 bases clipped from V and 2 bases from J, the junction kept 10 bases outside the gene matches. The CDR3 DNA reads TGTGCCAGCAACCGCGCAAGAGCGGGGGCCTACGAGCAGTACTTC. Protein product: CASNRARAGAYEQYF.